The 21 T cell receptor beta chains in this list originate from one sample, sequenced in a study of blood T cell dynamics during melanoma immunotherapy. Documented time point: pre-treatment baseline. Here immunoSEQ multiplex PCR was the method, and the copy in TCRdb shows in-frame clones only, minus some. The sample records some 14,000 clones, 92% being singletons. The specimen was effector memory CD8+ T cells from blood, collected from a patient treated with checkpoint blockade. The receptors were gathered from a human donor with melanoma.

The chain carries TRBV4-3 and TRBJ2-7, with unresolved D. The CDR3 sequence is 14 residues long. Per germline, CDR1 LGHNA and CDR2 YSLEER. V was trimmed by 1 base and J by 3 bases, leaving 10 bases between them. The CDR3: CASSQVVVGYEQYF. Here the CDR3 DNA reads TGCGCCAGCAGCCAAGTGGTGGTGGGCTACGAGCAGTACTTC.

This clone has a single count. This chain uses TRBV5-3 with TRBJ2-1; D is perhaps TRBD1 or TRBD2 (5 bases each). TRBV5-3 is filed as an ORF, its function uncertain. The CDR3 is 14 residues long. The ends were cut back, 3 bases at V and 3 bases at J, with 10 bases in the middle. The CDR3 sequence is CARSSGPSYNEQFF. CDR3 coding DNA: TGTGCCAGAAGCTCGGGACCTAGCTACAATGAGCAGTTCTTC.

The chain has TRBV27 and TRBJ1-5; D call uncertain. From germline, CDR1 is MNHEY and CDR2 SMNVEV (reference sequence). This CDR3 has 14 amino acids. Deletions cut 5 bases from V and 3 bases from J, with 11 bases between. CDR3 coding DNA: TGTGCCAGCAGTCCGGGCTTTATCAATCAGCCCCAGCATTTT. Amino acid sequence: CASSPGFINQPQHF.

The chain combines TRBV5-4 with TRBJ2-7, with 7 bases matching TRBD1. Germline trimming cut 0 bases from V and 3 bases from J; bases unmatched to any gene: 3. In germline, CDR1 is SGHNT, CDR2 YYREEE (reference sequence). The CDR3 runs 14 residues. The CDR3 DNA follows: TGTGCCAGCAGCTTGGCCAACAGGGGCTACGAGCAGTACTTC. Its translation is CASSLANRGYEQYF.

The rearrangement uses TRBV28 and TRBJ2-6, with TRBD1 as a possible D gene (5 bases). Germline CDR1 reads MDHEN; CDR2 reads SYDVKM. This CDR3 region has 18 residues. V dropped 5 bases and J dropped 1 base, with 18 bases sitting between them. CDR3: CASSDSAGFLSGANVLTF. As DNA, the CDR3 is TGTGCCAGCAGTGATAGTGCAGGGTTCCTTTCTGGGGCCAACGTCCTGACTTTC.

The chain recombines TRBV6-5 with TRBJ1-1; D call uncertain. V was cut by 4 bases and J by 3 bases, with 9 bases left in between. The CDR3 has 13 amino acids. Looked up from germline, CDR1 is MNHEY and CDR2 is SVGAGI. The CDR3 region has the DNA TGTGCCAGCAGTTTATTCGGGGACACTGAAGCTTTCTTT. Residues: CASSLFGDTEAFF.

The CDR3 reads CASSDRLLYEQYF. The DNA for the CDR3 is TGTGCCAGCAGTGACAGGCTACTCTACGAGCAGTACTTC. This rearrangement joins TRBV27 to TRBJ2-7, with D possibly matching TRBD1 (6 bases). V gave up 5 bases and J gave up 3 bases, with 11 bases separating them. The CDR3 is 13 amino acids. CDR1 MNHEY and CDR2 SMNVEV come from the germline V gene (reference sequence).

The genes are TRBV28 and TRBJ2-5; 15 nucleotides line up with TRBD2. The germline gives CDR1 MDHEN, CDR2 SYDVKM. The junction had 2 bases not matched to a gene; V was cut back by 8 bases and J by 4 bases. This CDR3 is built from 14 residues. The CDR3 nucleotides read TGTGCCAGCGGGGGACTAGCGGGAGGAGAGACCCAGTACTTC. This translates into CASGGLAGGETQYF.

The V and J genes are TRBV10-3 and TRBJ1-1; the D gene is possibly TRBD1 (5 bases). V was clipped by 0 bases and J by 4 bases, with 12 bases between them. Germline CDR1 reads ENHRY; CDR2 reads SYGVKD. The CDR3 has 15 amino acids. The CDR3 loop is CAISESMSGFTEAFF. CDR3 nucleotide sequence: TGTGCCATCAGTGAGTCGATGTCAGGGTTCACTGAAGCTTTCTTT.

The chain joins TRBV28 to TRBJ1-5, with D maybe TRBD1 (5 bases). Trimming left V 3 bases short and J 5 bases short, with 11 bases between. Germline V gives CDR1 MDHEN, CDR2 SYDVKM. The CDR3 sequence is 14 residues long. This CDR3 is CASSFWGVDQPQHF. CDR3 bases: TGTGCCAGCAGTTTTTGGGGGGTTGATCAGCCCCAGCATTTT.

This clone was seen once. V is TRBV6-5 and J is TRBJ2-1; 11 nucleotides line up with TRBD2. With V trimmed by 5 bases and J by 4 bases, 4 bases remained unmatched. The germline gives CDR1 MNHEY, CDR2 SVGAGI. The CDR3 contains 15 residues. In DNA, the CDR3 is TGTGCCAGCAGTCCCGGGACTAGCGGATACAATGAGCAGTTCTTC. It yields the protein CASSPGTSGYNEQFF.

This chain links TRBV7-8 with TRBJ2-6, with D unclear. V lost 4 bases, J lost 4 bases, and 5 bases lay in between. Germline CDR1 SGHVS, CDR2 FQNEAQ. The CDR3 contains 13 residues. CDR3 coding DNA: TGTGCCAGCAGCTCCGCGGGGGCCAACGTCCTGACTTTC. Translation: CASSSAGANVLTF.

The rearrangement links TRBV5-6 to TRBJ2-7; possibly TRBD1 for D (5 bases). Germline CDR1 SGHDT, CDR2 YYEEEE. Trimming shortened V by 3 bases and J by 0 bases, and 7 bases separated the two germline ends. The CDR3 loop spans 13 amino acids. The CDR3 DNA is TGTGCCAGCAGCTCGACAGACTCCTACGAGCAGTACTTC. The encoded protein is CASSSTDSYEQYF.

DNA of the CDR3: TGTGCTAGTGGCTGGACAGGGGCCTTCACTGAAGCTTTCTTT. Protein sequence: CASGWTGAFTEAFF. This chain joins TRBV12-5 and TRBJ1-1; 9 nucleotides line up with TRBD1. The CDR3 spans 14 residues. Germline V gene lookup returns CDR1 LGHNT and CDR2 FRNRAP. The V segment lost 6 bases and the J segment 4 bases; nucleotides outside the gene matches: 6. The complete variable domain, with remaining parts taken from reference TRBV12-5 and TRBJ1-1, reads DARVTQTPRHKVTEMGQEVTMRCQPILGHNTVFWYRQTMMQGLELLAYFRNRAPLDDSGMPKDRFSAEMPDATLATLKIQPSEPRDSAVYFCASGWTGAFTEAFFGQGTRLTVV.

CDR3 region: CATGPYPGVLTGELFF. As DNA, the CDR3 is TGTGCCACTGGCCCGTATCCGGGAGTGTTGACCGGGGAGCTGTTTTTT. The chain uses TRBV15 and TRBJ2-2; maybe TRBD2 (6 bases). The CDR3 loop spans 16 amino acids. Between the trimmed V and J ends, which lost 9 bases and 5 bases, there was a span of 22 bases. Germline V gives CDR1 LNHNV, CDR2 YYDKDF (reference sequence).

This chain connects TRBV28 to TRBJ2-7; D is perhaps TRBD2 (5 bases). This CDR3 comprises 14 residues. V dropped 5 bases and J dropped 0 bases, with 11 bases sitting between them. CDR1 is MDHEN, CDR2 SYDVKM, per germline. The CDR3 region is CASSLALSSYEQYF. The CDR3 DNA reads TGTGCCAGCAGTCTAGCCTTAAGCTCCTACGAGCAGTACTTC.

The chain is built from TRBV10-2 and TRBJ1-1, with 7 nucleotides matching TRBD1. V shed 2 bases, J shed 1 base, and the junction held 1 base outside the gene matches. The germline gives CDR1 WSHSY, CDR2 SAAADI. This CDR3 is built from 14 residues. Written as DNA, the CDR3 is TGCGCCAGCAGTGAGGGGACAGCGAACACTGAAGCTTTCTTT. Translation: CASSEGTANTEAFF.

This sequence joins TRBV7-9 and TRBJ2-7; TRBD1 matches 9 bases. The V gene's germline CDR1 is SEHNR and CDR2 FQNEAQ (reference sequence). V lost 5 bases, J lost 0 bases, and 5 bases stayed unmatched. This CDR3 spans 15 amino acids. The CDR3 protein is CASSGRQGGSYEQYF. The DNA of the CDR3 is TGTGCCAGCAGCGGCCGACAGGGGGGCTCCTACGAGCAGTACTTC.

The CDR3 DNA follows: TGTGCCAGTAGCAGCGGGGTCTACAATGAGCAGTTCTTC. Translated, it gives CASSSGVYNEQFF. This chain connects TRBV19 to TRBJ2-1; 7 positions agree with TRBD2. CDR3 size: 13 residues. V trimming: 6 bases; J trimming: 3 bases; junction bases outside the gene matches: 2. Germline assignment: CDR1 LNHDA and CDR2 SQIVND (reference sequence). The full variable domain, its missing parts supplied by reference TRBV19 and TRBJ2-1, is DGGITQSPKYLFRKEGQNVTLSCEQNLNHDAMYWYRQDPGQGLRLIYYSQIVNDFQKGDIAEGYSVSREKKESFPLTVTSAQKNPTAFYLCASSSGVYNEQFFGPGTRLTVL.

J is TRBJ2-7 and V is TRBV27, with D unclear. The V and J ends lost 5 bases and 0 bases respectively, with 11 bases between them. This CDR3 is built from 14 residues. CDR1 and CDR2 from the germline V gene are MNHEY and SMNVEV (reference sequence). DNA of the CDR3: TGTGCCAGCAGTATTAACCCGAGCTCCTACGAGCAGTACTTC. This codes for CASSINPSSYEQYF.

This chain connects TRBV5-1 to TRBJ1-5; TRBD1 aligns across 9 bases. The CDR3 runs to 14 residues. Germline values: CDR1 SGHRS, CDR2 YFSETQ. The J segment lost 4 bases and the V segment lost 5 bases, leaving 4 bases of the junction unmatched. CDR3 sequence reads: CASRPDRGNQPQHF. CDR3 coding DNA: TGCGCCAGCAGACCCGACAGGGGGAATCAGCCCCAGCATTTT.